These T cell receptor beta chains were read from a single sample in a study of blood T cell repertoires in COVID-19. The assay was immunoSEQ multiplex PCR, and TCRdb's table has in-frame clones only and misses some. Of some 350,000 clones in the sample, approximately 87% were seen once. Specimen: peripheral blood. The receptors here all came from a woman aged 50 to 60 with COVID-19, enrolled during active disease. The CDR3 runs from the conserved cysteine through the conserved F or W. D genes are given only for firm matches. The size of a clone is reported for some rows only, either as once, few or many, or as a class for expanded clones.

j_call v_call d_call clone_size cdr3_aa cdr3_nt
TRBJ2-1 TRBV7-2 - - CASSLGSDYNEQFF TGTGCCAGCAGCTTAGGGAGCGACTACAATGAGCAGTTCTTC
TRBJ2-1 TRBV30 - - CAWSVGGTSEQFF TGTGCCTGGAGTGTAGGAGGGACGAGCGAGCAGTTCTTC
TRBJ1-5 TRBV7-6 TRBD1 - CASSMRPGQDRNQPQHF TGTGCCAGCAGCATGAGGCCTGGACAGGACCGCAATCAGCCCCAGCATTTT
TRBJ1-5 TRBV6-5 - - CASSYASGDQPQHF TGTGCCAGCAGTTACGCCTCGGGGGATCAGCCCCAGCATTTT
TRBJ2-7 TRBV7-9 TRBD1 - CASSSPGQIPYEQYF TGTGCCAGCAGCTCTCCGGGACAGATCCCCTACGAGCAGTACTTC
TRBJ2-1 TRBV5-1 - - CASSSDAGEQFF TGCGCCAGCAGCTCTGACGCGGGGGAGCAGTTCTTC
TRBJ2-2 TRBV7-2 TRBD1 few CASSQNSQGITGELFF TGTGCCAGCAGCCAGAACTCACAGGGGATCACCGGGGAGCTGTTTTTT
TRBJ2-2 TRBV3-1/TRBV3-2 TRBD2 few CASSQLAGGRPPNTGELFF TGTGCCAGCAGCCAATTAGCGGGAGGACGGCCACCAAACACCGGGGAGCTGTTTTTT
TRBJ1-3 TRBV6-5 - - CASSIQGAGNTIYF TGTGCCAGCAGTATACAGGGAGCTGGAAACACCATATATTTT
TRBJ2-3 TRBV2 TRBD2 - CASRGTSGSHVTFDTQYF TGTGCCAGCAGAGGGACTAGCGGGTCTCACGTCACCTTTGATACGCAGTATTTT
TRBJ1-4 TRBV30 TRBD1 - CAWSARDSGREKLFF TGTGCCTGGAGTGCCCGGGACAGCGGGCGTGAAAAACTGTTTTTT
TRBJ2-1 TRBV5-6 TRBD2 - CASSFGLAGVDEQFF TGTGCCAGCAGCTTCGGACTAGCGGGAGTTGATGAGCAGTTCTTC
TRBJ1-2 TRBV24-1 - - CATSDPGYGYTF TGTGCCACCAGTGATCCCGGCTATGGCTACACCTTC
TRBJ2-1 TRBV2 - - CASSETGHSGNEQFF TGTGCCAGCAGCGAAACCGGACACTCAGGCAATGAGCAGTTCTTC
TRBJ1-2 TRBV29-1 - - CSVKPGLIWNTF TGCAGCGTCAAACCAGGTTTAATTTGGAACACCTTC
TRBJ1-1 TRBV9 - - CASSVVRGNTEAFF TGTGCCAGCAGCGTAGTTCGGGGGAACACTGAAGCTTTCTTT
TRBJ2-1 TRBV7-6 - - CASSSGTRKYNEQFF TGTGCCAGCAGCTCCGGGACAAGAAAATACAATGAGCAGTTCTTC
TRBJ1-1 TRBV7-2 - - CASNMGGVEAFF TGTGCCAGCAACATGGGGGGAGTTGAAGCTTTCTTT
TRBJ2-7 TRBV5-4 TRBD1 once CASSLGTGAYEQYF TGTGCCAGCAGCTTGGGGACAGGGGCATACGAGCAGTACTTC
TRBJ1-2 TRBV7-9 TRBD1 - CASSRDRGSNYGYTF TGTGCCAGCAGCAGGGACAGGGGGTCTAACTATGGCTACACCTTC
TRBJ1-2 TRBV19 TRBD1 - CASNRDRVFYGYTF TGTGCCAGTAACCGCGACAGGGTGTTCTATGGCTACACCTTC
TRBJ1-1 TRBV18 - - CASSPRQNTEAFF TGTGCCAGCTCACCGCGACAGAACACTGAAGCTTTCTTT
TRBJ1-5 TRBV10-3 - - CAISESVGNQPQHF TGTGCCATCAGTGAGTCCGTCGGCAATCAGCCCCAGCATTTT
TRBJ1-5 TRBV27 TRBD1 - CASSFGGTGSYQPQHF TGTGCCAGCAGTTTTGGCGGGACAGGGTCCTACCAGCCCCAGCATTTT
TRBJ1-2 TRBV6-6 - - CASTGGYGYTF TGTGCCAGCACGGGAGGTTATGGCTACACCTTC
TRBJ2-7 TRBV3-1/TRBV3-2 TRBD1 - CASSRQGANEQYF TGTGCCAGCAGCCGACAGGGGGCAAACGAGCAGTACTTC
TRBJ2-2 TRBV2 TRBD2 - CASSEVASGTGELFF TGTGCCAGCAGTGAGGTCGCTAGCGGGACCGGGGAGCTGTTTTTT
TRBJ2-7 TRBV6-6 TRBD2 - CASTGASGMGPYEQYF TGTGCCAGCACTGGGGCTAGCGGGATGGGGCCCTACGAGCAGTACTTC
TRBJ1-1 TRBV18 - - CASSPQGGGAATEAFF TGTGCCAGCTCACCGCAGGGAGGCGGGGCGGCCACTGAAGCTTTCTTT
TRBJ2-1 TRBV19 TRBD2 - CASSILAGATNEQFF TGTGCCAGTAGCATACTAGCGGGAGCCACCAATGAGCAGTTCTTC
TRBJ2-7 TRBV11-2 - - CASTETTYEQYF TGTGCCAGCACCGAGACTACCTACGAGCAGTACTTC
TRBJ2-7 TRBV6-5 - - CASRVEYEQYF TGTGCCAGCAGGGTAGAGTACGAGCAGTACTTC
TRBJ2-7 TRBV18 TRBD1 - CASSPLGTGDSYEQYF TGTGCCAGCTCACCCCTCGGGACAGGTGATTCCTACGAGCAGTACTTC
TRBJ1-4 TRBV19 - once CASSTGTGSGEKLFF TGTGCCAGTAGTACAGGCACGGGGTCGGGTGAAAAACTGTTTTTT
TRBJ1-6 TRBV4-1 TRBD1 - CASSHGRQGKRNSPLHF TGCGCCAGCAGCCATGGACGACAGGGAAAAAGGAATTCACCCCTCCACTTT
TRBJ2-3 TRBV9 - few CASSPRGDTQYF TGTGCCAGCAGCCCCAGGGGCGATACGCAGTATTTT
TRBJ2-3 TRBV10-1 - - CASSEGLEDTQYF TGCGCCAGCAGTGAGGGTTTAGAGGATACGCAGTATTTT
TRBJ1-4 TRBV30 - - CALSQGGEKLFF TGTGCCTTGTCACAGGGTGGTGAAAAACTGTTTTTT
TRBJ1-1 TRBV4-2 - once CASSQDPGPGLRNTEAFF TGTGCCAGCAGCCAAGATCCCGGCCCTGGGCTACGGAACACTGAAGCTTTCTTT
TRBJ1-2 TRBV7-9 - - CAYRAGGYTF TGTGCCTACCGCGCGGGCGGCTACACCTTC
TRBJ2-3 TRBV7-9 - - CASSLASVTDTQYF TGTGCCAGCAGCTTAGCTAGCGTAACAGATACGCAGTATTTT
TRBJ2-1 TRBV18 - - CASSPFRVGFYNEQFF TGTGCCAGCTCACCTTTTCGGGTCGGCTTCTACAATGAGCAGTTCTTC
TRBJ2-2 TRBV13 TRBD2 - CASSSLAGGIYTGELFF TGTGCCAGCAGCTCGCTAGCGGGAGGGATCTACACCGGGGAGCTGTTTTTT
TRBJ1-2 TRBV18 TRBD1 - CASSPLGGQGRGYTF TGTGCCAGCTCACCCCTTGGGGGACAGGGTAGAGGCTACACCTTC
TRBJ2-7 TRBV29-1 TRBD1 - CSVGGQDVYEQYF TGCAGCGTGGGGGGACAGGACGTTTACGAGCAGTACTTC
TRBJ2-7 TRBV9 - - CASSPSAGGASEQYF TGTGCCAGCAGCCCTTCTGCTGGAGGGGCCAGCGAGCAGTACTTC
TRBJ2-5 TRBV7-2 - - CASSSLPPGQFSTETQYF TGTGCCAGCAGCTCGCTCCCCCCGGGACAATTCTCAACGGAGACCCAGTACTTC
TRBJ2-2 TRBV9 TRBD2 few CASSVGLAGAPNTGELFF TGTGCCAGCAGCGTAGGACTAGCGGGAGCCCCGAACACCGGGGAGCTGTTTTTT
TRBJ1-2 TRBV7-9 - - CASSSNVLTNYGYTF TGTGCCAGCAGCTCCAACGTACTAACTAACTATGGCTACACCTTC
TRBJ1-5 TRBV2 - - CASRLYVAGNQPQHF TGTGCCAGCCGTCTCTATGTGGCGGGTAATCAGCCCCAGCATTTT
TRBJ2-5 TRBV18 TRBD1 - CASSPGTGRQETQYF TGTGCCAGCTCACCAGGGACAGGGCGGCAAGAGACCCAGTACTTC
TRBJ2-5 TRBV30 - few CAWRRGGETQYF TGTGCCTGGAGGCGCGGTGGAGAGACCCAGTACTTC
TRBJ1-1 TRBV6-5 - - CASSQGPNRLEAFF TGTGCCAGCAGCCAGGGCCCCAACCGCTTAGAAGCTTTCTTT
TRBJ1-1 TRBV14 TRBD1 - CASSQSYGQGATEAFF TGTGCCAGCAGCCAATCCTACGGACAGGGGGCAACTGAAGCTTTCTTT
TRBJ2-7 TRBV2 TRBD1 once CASSEMGTGGYEQYF TGTGCCAGCAGTGAAATGGGGACAGGGGGATACGAGCAGTACTTC
TRBJ2-5 TRBV7-2 - - CASSLKARSPQETQYF TGTGCCAGCAGCTTAAAAGCGAGGAGCCCCCAAGAGACCCAGTACTTC
TRBJ2-2 TRBV5-1 TRBD2 - CASSAGGPLTNTGELFF TGCGCCAGCAGCGCGGGAGGGCCACTTACGAACACCGGGGAGCTGTTTTTT